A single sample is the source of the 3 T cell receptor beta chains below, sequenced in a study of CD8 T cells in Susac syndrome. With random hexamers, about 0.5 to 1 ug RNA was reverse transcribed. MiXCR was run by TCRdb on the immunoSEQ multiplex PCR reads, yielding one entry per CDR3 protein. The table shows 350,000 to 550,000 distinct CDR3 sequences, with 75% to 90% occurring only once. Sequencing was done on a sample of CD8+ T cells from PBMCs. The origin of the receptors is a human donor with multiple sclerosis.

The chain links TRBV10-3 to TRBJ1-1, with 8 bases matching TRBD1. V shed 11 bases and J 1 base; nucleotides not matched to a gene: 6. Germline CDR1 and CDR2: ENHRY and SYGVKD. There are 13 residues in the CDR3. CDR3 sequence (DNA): TGTGCCGCCTCGGACAGGGAGAACACTGAAGCTTTCTTT. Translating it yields CAASDRENTEAFF.

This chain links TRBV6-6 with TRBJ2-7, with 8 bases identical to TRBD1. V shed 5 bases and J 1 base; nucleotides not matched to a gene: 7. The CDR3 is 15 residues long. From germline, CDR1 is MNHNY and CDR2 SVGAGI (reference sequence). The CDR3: CASSHGTGSSYEQYF. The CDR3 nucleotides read TGTGCCAGCAGTCACGGGACAGGATCTTCCTACGAGCAGTACTTC.

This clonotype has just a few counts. CDR3 amino acids: CASSLFGTGPSSYNEQFF. DNA for the CDR3: TGTGCCAGCAGCTTATTTGGGACAGGCCCAAGCTCCTACAATGAGCAGTTCTTC. V and J are TRBV11-2 and TRBJ2-1; 8 bases match TRBD1. Germline CDR1 reads SGHAT; CDR2 reads FQNNGV. This CDR3 contains 18 residues. V lost 2 bases, J lost 0 bases, and 9 bases stayed unmatched. Complete variable domain (other parts from reference TRBV11-2 and TRBJ2-1): EAGVAQSPRYKIIEKRQSVAFWCNPISGHATLYWYQQILGQGPKLLIQFQNNGVVDDSQLPKDRFSAERLKGVDSTLKIQPAKLEDSAVYLCASSLFGTGPSSYNEQFFGPGTRLTVL.